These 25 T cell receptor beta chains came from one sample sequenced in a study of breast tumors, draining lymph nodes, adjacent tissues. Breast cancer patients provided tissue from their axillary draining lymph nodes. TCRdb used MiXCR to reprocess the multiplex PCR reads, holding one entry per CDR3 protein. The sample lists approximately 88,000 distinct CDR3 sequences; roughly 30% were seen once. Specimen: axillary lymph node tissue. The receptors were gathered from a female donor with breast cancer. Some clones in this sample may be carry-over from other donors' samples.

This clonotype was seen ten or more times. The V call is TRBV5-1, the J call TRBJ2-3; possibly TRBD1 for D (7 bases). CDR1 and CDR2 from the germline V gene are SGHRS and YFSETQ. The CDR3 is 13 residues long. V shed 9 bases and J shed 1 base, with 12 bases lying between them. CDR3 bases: TGCGCCACGCGGGACAGTCGCACAGATACGCAGTATTTT. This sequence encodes CATRDSRTDTQYF.

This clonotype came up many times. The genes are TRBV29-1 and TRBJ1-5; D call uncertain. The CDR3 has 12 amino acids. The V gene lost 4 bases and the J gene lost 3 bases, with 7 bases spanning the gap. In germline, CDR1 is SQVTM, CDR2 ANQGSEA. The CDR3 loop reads CSVAGINQPQHF. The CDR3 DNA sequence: TGCAGCGTTGCCGGGATCAATCAGCCCCAGCATTTT.

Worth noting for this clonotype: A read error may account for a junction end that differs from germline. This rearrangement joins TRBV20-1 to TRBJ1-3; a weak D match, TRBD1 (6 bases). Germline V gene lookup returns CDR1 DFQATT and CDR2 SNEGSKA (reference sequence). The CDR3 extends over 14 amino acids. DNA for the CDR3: TGCAGTGCCGGCGGGGGGGGCGCTGGAAACACCATGTATTTT. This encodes CSAGGGGAGNTMYF.

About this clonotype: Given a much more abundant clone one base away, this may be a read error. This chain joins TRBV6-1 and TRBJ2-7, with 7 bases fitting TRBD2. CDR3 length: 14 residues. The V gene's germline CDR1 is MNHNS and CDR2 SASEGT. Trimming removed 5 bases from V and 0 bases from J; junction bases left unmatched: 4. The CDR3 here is CASSQREVSYEQYF. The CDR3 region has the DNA TGTGCCAGCAGTCAGCGGGAAGTCTCCTACGAGCAGTACTTC.

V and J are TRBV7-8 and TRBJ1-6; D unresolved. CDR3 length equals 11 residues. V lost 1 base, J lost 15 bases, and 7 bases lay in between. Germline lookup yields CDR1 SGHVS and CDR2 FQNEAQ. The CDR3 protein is CASSLGLNLHF. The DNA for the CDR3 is TGTGCCAGCAGCTTAGGATTGAACCTCCACTTT.

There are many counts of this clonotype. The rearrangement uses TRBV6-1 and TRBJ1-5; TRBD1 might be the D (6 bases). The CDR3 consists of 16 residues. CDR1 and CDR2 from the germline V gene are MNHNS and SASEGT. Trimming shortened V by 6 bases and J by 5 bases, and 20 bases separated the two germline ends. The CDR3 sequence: CASRGARTVFHQPQHF. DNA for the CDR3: TGTGCCAGCAGGGGGGCTAGGACGGTTTTCCATCAGCCCCAGCATTTT.

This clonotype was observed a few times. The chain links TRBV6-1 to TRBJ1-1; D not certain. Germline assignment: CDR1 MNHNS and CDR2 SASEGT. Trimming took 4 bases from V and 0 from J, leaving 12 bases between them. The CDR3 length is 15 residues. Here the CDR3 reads CASSAIGSMNTEAFF. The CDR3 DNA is TGTGCCAGCAGTGCTATCGGGAGTATGAACACTGAAGCTTTCTTT.

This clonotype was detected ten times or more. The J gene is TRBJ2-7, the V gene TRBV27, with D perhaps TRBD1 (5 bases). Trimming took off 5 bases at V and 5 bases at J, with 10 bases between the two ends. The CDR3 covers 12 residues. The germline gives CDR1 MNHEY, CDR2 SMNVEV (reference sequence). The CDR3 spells CASSAQGNEQYF. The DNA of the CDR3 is TGTGCCAGCAGTGCCCAGGGTAACGAGCAGTACTTC.

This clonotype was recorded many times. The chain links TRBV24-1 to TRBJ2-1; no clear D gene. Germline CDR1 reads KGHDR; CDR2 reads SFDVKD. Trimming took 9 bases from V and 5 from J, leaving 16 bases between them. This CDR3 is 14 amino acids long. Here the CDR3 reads CATGDRLLDNEQFF. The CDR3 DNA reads TGTGCCACCGGGGATCGTCTCCTCGACAATGAGCAGTTCTTC.

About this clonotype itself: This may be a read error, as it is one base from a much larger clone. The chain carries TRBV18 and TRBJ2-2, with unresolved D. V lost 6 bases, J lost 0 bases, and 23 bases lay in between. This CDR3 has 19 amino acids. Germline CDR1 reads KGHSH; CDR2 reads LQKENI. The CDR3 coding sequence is TGTGCCAGCTCGCCCCGCCCAAGAACTAACAGACCGAACACCGGGGAGCTGTTTTTT. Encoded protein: CASSPRPRTNRPNTGELFF.

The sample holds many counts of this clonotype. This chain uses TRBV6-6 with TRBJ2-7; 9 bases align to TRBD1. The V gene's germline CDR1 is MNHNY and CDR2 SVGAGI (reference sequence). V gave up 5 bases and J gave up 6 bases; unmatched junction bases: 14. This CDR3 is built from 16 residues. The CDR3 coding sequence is TGTGCCAGCAGTCACCCCGCGGGACAGGGTATTTCCGAGCAGTACTTC. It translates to CASSHPAGQGISEQYF.

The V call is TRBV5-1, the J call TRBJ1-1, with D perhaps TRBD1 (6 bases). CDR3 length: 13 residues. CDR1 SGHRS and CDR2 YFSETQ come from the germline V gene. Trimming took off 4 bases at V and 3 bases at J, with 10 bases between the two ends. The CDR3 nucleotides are TGCGCCAGCAGCCTAAGGACAGACACTGAAGCTTTCTTT. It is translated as CASSLRTDTEAFF. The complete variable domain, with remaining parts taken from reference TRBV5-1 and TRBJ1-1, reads KAGVTQTPRYLIKTRGQQVTLSCSPISGHRSVSWYQQTPGQGLQFLFEYFSETQRNKGNFPGRFSGRQFSNSRSEMNVSTLELGDSALYLCASSLRTDTEAFFGQGTRLTVV.

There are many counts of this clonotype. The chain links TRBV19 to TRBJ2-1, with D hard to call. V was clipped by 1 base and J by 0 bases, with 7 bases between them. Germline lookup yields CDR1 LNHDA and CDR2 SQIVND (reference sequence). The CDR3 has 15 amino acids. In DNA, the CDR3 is TGTGCCAGTAGTATAGGCAGTAGCTCCTACAATGAGCAGTTCTTC. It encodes CASSIGSSSYNEQFF.

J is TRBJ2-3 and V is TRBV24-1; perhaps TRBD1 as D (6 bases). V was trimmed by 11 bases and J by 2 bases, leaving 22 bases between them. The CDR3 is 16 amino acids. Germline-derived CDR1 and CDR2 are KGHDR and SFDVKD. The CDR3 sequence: CASSSPGVGNTDTQYF. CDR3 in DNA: TGTGCCAGCAGCTCCCCAGGGGTAGGGAACACAGATACGCAGTATTTT.

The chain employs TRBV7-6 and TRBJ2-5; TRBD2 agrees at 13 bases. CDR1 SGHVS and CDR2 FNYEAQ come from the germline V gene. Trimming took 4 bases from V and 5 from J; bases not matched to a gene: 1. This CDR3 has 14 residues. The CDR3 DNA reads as TGTGCCAGCAGCTCACTAGCGGGAGGGGAGACCCAGTACTTC. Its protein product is CASSSLAGGETQYF. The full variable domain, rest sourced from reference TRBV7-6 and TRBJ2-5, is GAGVSQSPRYKVTKRGQDVALRCDPISGHVSLYWYRQALGQGPEFLTYFNYEAQQDKSGLPNDRFSAERPEGSISTLTIQRTEQRDSAMYRCASSSLAGGETQYFGPGTRLLVL.

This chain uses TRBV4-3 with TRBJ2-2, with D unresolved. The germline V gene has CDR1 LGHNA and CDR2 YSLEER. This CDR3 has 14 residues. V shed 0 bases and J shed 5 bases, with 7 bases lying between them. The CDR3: CASSQDWDTGELFF. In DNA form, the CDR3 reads TGCGCCAGCAGCCAAGATTGGGATACCGGGGAGCTGTTTTTT.

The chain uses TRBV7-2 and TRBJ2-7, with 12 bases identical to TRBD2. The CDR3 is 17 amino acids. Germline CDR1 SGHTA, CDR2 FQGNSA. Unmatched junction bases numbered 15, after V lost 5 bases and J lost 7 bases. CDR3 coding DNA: TGTGCCAGCAGCCAAGTCGGACTAGCGGGACGGTTGGTTGAGCAGTACTTC. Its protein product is CASSQVGLAGRLVEQYF.

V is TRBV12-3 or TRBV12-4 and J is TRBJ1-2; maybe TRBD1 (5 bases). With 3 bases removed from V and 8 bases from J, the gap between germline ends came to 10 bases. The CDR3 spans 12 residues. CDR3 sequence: CASSFSGTGYTF. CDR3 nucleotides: TGTGCCAGCAGTTTCTCCGGGACGGGCTACACCTTC.

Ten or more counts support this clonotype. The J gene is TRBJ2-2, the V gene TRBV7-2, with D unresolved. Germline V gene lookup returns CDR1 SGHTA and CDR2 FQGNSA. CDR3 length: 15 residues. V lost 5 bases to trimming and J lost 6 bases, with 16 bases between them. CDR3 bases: TGTGCCAGCAGCCATCCCACCTCGGTCCCCGGGGAGCTGTTTTTT. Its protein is CASSHPTSVPGELFF. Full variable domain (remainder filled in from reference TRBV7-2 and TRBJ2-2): GAGVSQSPSNKVTEKGKDVELRCDPISGHTALYWYRQSLGQGLEFLIYFQGNSAPDKSGLPSDRFSAERTGGSVSTLTIQRTQQEDSAVYLCASSHPTSVPGELFFGEGSRLTVL.

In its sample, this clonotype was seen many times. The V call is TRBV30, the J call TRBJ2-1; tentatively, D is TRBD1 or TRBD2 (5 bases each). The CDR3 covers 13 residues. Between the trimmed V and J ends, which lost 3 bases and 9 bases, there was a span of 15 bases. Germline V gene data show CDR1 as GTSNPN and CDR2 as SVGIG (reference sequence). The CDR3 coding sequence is TGTGCCTGGAGGGGAACAGCGAGGGGTGAGCAGTTCTTC. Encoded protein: CAWRGTARGEQFF. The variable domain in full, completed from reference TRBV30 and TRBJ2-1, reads SQTIHQWPATLVQPVGSPLSLECTVEGTSNPNLYWYRQAAGRGLQLLFYSVGIGQISSEVPQNLSASRPQDRQFILSSKKLLLSDSGFYLCAWRGTARGEQFFGPGTRLTVL.

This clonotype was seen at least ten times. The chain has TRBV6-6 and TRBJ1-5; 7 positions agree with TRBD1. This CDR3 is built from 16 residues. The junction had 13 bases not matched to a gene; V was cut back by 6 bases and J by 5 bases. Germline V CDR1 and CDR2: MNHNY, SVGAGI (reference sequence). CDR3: CASSLHDRVNDQPQHF. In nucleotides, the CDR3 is TGTGCCAGCAGCCTCCACGACAGGGTAAACGATCAGCCCCAGCATTTT.

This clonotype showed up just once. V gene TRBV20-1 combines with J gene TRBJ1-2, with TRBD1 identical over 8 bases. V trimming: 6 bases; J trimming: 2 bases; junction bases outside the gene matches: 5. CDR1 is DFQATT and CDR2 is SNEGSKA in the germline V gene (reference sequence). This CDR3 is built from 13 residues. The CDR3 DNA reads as TGCAGTGCCCTGACAGGGGCGAACTATGGCTACACCTTC. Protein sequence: CSALTGANYGYTF.

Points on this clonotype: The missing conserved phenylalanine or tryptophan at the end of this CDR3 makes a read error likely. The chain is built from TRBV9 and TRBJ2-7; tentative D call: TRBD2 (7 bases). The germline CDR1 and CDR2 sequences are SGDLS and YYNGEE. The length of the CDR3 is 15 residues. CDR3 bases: TGTGCCAGCAGCGTAGGGCGGGGGCTCTCCTCCGAGCAGTACCTC. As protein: CASSVGRGLSSEQYL.

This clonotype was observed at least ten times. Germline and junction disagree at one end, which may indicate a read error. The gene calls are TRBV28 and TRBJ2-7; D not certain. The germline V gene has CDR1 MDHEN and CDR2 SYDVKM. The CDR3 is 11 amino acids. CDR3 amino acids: CASSLFYEQYF. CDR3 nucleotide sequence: TGTGCCAGCAGCTTATTCTACGAGCAGTACTTC.

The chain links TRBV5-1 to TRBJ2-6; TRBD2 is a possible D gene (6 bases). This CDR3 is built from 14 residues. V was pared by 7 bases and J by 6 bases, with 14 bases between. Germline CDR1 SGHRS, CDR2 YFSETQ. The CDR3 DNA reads TGCGCCAGCCGCGGGGCAGGAGCGGCCAACGTCCTGACTTTC. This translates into CASRGAGAANVLTF.